The entry below describes one TCR beta chain. What it binds is not known. The germline V gene encodes CDR1 MNHEY and CDR2 SMNVEV (reference sequence). CDR3 length: 15 residues. The V segment lost 3 bases and the J segment 4 bases; nucleotides outside the gene matches: 5. Here immunoSEQ multiplex PCR was the method, and the copy in TCRdb shows in-frame clones only, minus some. This table holds under 65,000 clones, less than 90% found once. The sample belongs to a study of OX40 agonist ivuxolimab in advanced cancers. Findings of the study overall: The study found among the lowest clonal expansion in partial responders at 0.1-3.0 mg/kg. The study observed clonal expansion of CD4+ and CD8+ blood T cells by week 6 at 0.1 to 3.0 mg/kg.

The chain combines TRBV27 with TRBJ2-1, with 8 bases fitting TRBD2. This receptor was taken from an adult with an advanced solid tumor such as melanoma, head and neck, liver or kidney cancer. Material: CD4+ or CD8+ T cells sorted from blood, obtained in a trial of the OX40 agonist ivuxolimab. The DNA of the CDR3 is TGTGCCAGCAGTTTGACTAGCGAGACATACAATGAGCAGTTCTTC. Protein product: CASSLTSETYNEQFF.